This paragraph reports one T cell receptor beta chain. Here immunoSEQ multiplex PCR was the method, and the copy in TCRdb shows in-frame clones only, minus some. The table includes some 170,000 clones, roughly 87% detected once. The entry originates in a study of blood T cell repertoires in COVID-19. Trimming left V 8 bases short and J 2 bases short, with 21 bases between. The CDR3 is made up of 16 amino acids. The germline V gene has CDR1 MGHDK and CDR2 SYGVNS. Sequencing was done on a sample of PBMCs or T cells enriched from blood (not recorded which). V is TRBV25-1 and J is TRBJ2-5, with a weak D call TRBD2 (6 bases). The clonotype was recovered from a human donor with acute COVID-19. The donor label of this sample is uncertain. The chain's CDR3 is CASSEPPRGWQETQYF. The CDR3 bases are TGTGCCAGCTCTGAGCCCCCCCGGGGGTGGCAAGAGACCCAGTACTTC.